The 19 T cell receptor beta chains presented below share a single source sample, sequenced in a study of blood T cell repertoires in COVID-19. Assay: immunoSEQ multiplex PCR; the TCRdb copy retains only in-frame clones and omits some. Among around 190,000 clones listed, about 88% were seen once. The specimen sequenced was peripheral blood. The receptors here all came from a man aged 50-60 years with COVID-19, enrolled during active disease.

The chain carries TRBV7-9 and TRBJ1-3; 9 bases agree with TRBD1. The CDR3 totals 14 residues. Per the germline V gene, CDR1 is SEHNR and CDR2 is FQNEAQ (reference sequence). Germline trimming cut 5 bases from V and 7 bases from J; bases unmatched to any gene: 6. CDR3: CASSNDRGGNTIYF. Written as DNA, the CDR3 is TGTGCCAGCAGCAACGACAGGGGGGGGAACACCATATATTTT.

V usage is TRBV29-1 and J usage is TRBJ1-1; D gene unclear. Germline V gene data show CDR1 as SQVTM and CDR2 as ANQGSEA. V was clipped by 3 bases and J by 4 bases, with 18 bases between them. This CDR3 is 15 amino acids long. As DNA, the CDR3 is TGCAGCGTTGAGGCGCGCCCGGGATGGGGCACTGAAGCTTTCTTT. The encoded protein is CSVEARPGWGTEAFF.

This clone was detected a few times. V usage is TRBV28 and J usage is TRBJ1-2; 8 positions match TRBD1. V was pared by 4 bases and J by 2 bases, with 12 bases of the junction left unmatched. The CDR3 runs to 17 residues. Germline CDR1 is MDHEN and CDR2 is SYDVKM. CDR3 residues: CASSSLVQGEKNYGYTF. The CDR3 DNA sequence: TGTGCCAGCAGTTCCCTCGTACAGGGGGAAAAGAACTATGGCTACACCTTC.

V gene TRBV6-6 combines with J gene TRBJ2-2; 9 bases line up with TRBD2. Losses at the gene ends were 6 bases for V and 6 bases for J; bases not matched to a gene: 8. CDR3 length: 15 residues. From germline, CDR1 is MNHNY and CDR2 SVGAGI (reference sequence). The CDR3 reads CASSPFSGSSGELFF. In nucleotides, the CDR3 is TGTGCCAGCAGCCCCTTTAGCGGGAGTTCCGGGGAGCTGTTTTTT.

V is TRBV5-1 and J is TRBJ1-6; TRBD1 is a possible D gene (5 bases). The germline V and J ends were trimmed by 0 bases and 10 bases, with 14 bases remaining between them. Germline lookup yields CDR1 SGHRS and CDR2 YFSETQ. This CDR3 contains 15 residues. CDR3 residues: CASSLGGEAGSPLHF. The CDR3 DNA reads TGCGCCAGCAGCTTGGGGGGGGAAGCAGGATCACCCCTCCACTTT.

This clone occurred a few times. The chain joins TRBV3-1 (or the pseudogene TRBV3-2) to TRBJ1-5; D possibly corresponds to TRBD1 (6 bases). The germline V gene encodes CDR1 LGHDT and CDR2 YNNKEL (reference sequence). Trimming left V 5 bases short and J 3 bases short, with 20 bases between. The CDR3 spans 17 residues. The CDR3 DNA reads TGTGCCAGCAGCAACTCCCGAGGACAGCCTATCAATCAGCCCCAGCATTTT. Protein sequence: CASSNSRGQPINQPQHF.

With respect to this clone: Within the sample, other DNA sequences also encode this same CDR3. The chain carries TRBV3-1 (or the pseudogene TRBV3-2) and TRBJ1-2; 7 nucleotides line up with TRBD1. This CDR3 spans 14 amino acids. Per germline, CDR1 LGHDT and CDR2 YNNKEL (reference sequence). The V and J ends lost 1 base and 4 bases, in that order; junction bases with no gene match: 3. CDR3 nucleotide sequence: TGTGCCAGCAGCCAAGCACAGGGGACCTATGGCTACACCTTC. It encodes CASSQAQGTYGYTF.

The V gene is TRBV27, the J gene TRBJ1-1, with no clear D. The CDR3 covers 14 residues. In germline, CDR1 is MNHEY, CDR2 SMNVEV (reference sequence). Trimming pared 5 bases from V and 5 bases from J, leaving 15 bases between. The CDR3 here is CASSPGSVETEAFF. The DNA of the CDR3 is TGTGCCAGCAGTCCGGGGTCAGTAGAAACTGAAGCTTTCTTT.

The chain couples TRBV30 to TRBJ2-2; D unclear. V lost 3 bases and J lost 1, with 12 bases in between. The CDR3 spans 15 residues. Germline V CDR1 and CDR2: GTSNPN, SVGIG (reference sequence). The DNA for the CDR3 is TGTGCCTGGAGCGTAATGGCTCTGAACACCGGGGAGCTGTTTTTT. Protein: CAWSVMALNTGELFF.

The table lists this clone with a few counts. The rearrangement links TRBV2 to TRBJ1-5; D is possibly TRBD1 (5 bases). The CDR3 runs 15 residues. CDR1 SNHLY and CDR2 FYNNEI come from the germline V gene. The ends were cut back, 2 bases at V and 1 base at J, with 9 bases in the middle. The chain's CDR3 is CASSEQGLSNQPQHF. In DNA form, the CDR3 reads TGTGCCAGCAGTGAACAGGGTCTGAGCAATCAGCCCCAGCATTTT.

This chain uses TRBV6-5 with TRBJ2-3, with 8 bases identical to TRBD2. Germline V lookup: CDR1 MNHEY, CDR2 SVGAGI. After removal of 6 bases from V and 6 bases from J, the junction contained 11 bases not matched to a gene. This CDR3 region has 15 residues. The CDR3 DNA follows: TGTGCCAGCAGCCTCGGGGGGGGTTCGGAGGATACGCAGTATTTT. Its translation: CASSLGGGSEDTQYF.

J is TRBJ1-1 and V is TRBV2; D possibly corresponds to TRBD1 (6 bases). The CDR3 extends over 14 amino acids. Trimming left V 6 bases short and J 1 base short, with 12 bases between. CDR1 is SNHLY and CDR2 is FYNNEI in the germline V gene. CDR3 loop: CASRPGHSNTEAFF. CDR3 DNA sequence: TGTGCCAGCAGACCGGGACACTCGAACACTGAAGCTTTCTTT.

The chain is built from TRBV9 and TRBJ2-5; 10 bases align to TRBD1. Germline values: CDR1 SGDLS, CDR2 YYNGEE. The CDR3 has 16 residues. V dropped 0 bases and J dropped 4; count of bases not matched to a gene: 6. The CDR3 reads CASSVEGQGSRETQYF. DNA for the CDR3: TGTGCCAGCAGCGTAGAGGGACAGGGGTCGCGAGAGACCCAGTACTTC.

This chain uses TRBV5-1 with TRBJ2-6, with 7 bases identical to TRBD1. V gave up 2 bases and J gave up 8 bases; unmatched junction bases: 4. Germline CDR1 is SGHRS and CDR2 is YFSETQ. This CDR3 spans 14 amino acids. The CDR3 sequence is CASSLGQVSNVLTF. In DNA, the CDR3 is TGCGCCAGCAGCTTAGGACAGGTATCCAACGTCCTGACTTTC. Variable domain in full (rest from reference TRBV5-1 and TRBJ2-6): KAGVTQTPRYLIKTRGQQVTLSCSPISGHRSVSWYQQTPGQGLQFLFEYFSETQRNKGNFPGRFSGRQFSNSRSEMNVSTLELGDSALYLCASSLGQVSNVLTFGAGSRLTVL.

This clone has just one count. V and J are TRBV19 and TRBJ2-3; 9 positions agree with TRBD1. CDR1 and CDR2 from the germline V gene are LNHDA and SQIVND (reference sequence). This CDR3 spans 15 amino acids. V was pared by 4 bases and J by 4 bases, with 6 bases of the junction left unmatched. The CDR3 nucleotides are TGTGCCAGTAGTACCGGGACAGGGAGCCCAGATACGCAGTATTTT. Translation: CASSTGTGSPDTQYF.

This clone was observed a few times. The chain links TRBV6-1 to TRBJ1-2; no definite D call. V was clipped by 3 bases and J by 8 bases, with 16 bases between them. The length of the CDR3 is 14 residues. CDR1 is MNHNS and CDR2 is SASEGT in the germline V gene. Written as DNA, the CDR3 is TGTGCCAGCAGTGAGTTCTATCCTATGATGGGCTACACCTTC. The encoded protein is CASSEFYPMMGYTF.

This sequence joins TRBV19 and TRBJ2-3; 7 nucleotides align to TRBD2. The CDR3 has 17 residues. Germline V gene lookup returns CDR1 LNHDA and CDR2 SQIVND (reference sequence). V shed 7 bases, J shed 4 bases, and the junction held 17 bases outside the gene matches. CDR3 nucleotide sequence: TGTGCCAGTAACGGGCCCCTCGGTGCGGGAGAAGCAGATACGCAGTATTTT. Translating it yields CASNGPLGAGEADTQYF. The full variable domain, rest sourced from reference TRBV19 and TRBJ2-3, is DGGITQSPKYLFRKEGQNVTLSCEQNLNHDAMYWYRQDPGQGLRLIYYSQIVNDFQKGDIAEGYSVSREKKESFPLTVTSAQKNPTAFYLCASNGPLGAGEADTQYFGPGTRLTVL.

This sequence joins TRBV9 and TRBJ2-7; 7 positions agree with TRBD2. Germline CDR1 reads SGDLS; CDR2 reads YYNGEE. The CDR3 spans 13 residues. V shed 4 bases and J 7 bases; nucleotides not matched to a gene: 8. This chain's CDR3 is CASSRDYGGEQYF. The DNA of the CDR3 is TGTGCCAGCAGCCGGGATTACGGGGGGGAGCAGTACTTC.

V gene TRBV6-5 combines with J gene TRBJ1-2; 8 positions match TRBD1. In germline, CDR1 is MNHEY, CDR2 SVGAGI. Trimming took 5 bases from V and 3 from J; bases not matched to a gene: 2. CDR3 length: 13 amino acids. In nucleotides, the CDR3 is TGTGCCAGCAGTAAGGACAGGGACTATGGCTACACCTTC. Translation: CASSKDRDYGYTF.